This is a list of T cell receptor beta chains from one sample in a study of blood T cell repertoires in COVID-19. TCRdb keeps only in-frame clones here, not all; method: immunoSEQ multiplex PCR. The top ten hold 0.95% to 1.5% of the sample, which has tens of thousands of clones, around nine tenths seen once. Sequencing input: PBMCs or T cells enriched from blood (not recorded which). All receptors come from a woman between 50 and 59 years old with acute COVID-19. The CDR3 runs from the conserved cysteine through the conserved F or W. A D gene is named only where the DNA matches it firmly. A clone size is listed for some rows: how often the clone was seen (once, few, many), or a class if it is expanded.

D gene	V gene	J gene	clone size	CDR3 protein	CDR3 DNA
TRBD2	TRBV28	TRBJ2-3	-	CASSPASSGDTDTQYF	TGTGCCAGCAGTCCTGCCTCTAGCGGAGACACAGATACGCAGTATTTT
-	TRBV7-3	TRBJ2-2	-	CASSLGSSLNTGELFF	TGTGCCAGCAGCTTAGGCTCTAGCCTTAACACCGGGGAGCTGTTTTTT
-	TRBV4-2	TRBJ1-2	-	CASSQEFRGTHGYTF	TGTGCCAGCAGCCAAGAGTTTAGGGGAACGCATGGCTACACCTTC
TRBD2	TRBV6-5	TRBJ2-1	-	CASTRGVAPGNEQFF	TGTGCCAGCACCCGGGGGGTAGCGCCCGGTAATGAGCAGTTCTTC
-	TRBV11-2	TRBJ2-7	-	CASSALQGAYEQYF	TGTGCCAGCAGCGCACTACAGGGAGCCTACGAGCAGTACTTC
TRBD1	TRBV29-1	TRBJ1-2	-	CSVGQGAGIYGYTF	TGCAGCGTCGGACAGGGGGCTGGTATCTATGGCTACACCTTC
TRBD1	TRBV10-3	TRBJ2-7	few	CAISESGDRGDEQYF	TGTGCCATCAGTGAGTCAGGGGACAGGGGTGACGAGCAGTACTTC
TRBD2	TRBV6-2/TRBV6-3	TRBJ2-5	-	CASSGAGETQYF	TGTGCCAGTAGCGGGGCGGGGGAGACCCAGTACTTC
TRBD2	TRBV3-1/TRBV3-2	TRBJ2-6	-	CASSPWEGRGSGANVLTF	TGTGCCAGCAGCCCTTGGGAGGGGCGGGGCTCTGGGGCCAACGTCCTGACTTTC
-	TRBV6-5	TRBJ1-1	-	CASGHTEAFF	TGTGCCAGCGGGCACACTGAAGCTTTCTTT
TRBD1	TRBV15	TRBJ1-4	-	CATSSGGTGRYEKLFF	TGTGCCACCAGCAGCGGGGGGACAGGGAGGTATGAAAAACTGTTTTTT
TRBD1	TRBV7-2	TRBJ2-1	-	CASLGQGALDEQFF	TGTGCCAGCCTAGGACAGGGGGCCCTCGATGAGCAGTTCTTC
TRBD1	TRBV29-1	TRBJ2-7	-	CSVEDQGVWGNEQYF	TGCAGCGTTGAAGATCAGGGGGTGTGGGGGAACGAGCAGTACTTC
-	TRBV5-1	TRBJ1-1	-	CASSSRGGTEAFF	TGCGCCAGCAGCTCCAGGGGCGGCACTGAAGCTTTCTTT